This record looks at one TCR beta chain sequence and its context. The sample originates from a study of blood T cell repertoires in COVID-19. The table came from immunoSEQ multiplex PCR; TCRdb's copy has only in-frame clones and leaves some out. The sample lists some 150,000 clones, 75% to 85% occurring once. This CDR3 is 14 amino acids long. V dropped 1 base and J dropped 4 bases, with 7 bases sitting between them. CDR1 and CDR2 from the germline V gene are SGHTA and FQGNSA. The sequence was obtained from a woman aged 45-60 years with acute or convalescent COVID-19. Sample: peripheral blood. The V call is TRBV7-2, the J call TRBJ2-2; D is undetermined. In DNA, the CDR3 is TGTGCCAGCAGCTTAGGAGAGGTCACCGGGGAGCTGTTTTTT. Translating it yields CASSLGEVTGELFF.